This TCR beta chain was captured in a study of siplizumab effects on memory and regulatory T cells. Broader study findings: The drug siplizumab significantly decreased the alloreactive sequences that could be traced to unstimulated CD4+ memory cells. Naive T cells, seemingly more diverse than memory cells, seemed major alloresponse contributors. Unstimulated subsets contained matches for only a minor fraction of alloreactive clones.

Concerning this clone: Its matching antigen is unknown.

For every sample, about 10^5 TCR templates were assayed. Clones were read by immunoSEQ multiplex PCR, and TCRdb kept only the in-frame ones, dropping some. The table lists some 97,000 clones, about 94% of them singletons. The sample comprised non-Treg CD4+ T cells sorted from blood. The clonotype comes from a human donor in good health.

CDR3 sequence reads: CASSLAGPVIEQFF. The DNA for the CDR3 is TGTGCCAGCAGTCTAGCGGGACCGGTCATTGAGCAGTTCTTC. The V gene is TRBV9, the J gene TRBJ2-1, with 9 bases identical to TRBD2. This CDR3 has 14 residues. The germline V gene has CDR1 SGDLS and CDR2 YYNGEE. Trimming at V came to 5 bases and at J to 9 bases, leaving 9 bases not matched to a gene.